Listed below are T cell receptor beta chains from one sample, sequenced in a study of shared clonotypes between healthy human individuals. Sequencing used immunoSEQ multiplex PCR; TCRdb keeps in-frame clones, though not all of them. The sample yields 2 million to 2.5 million clones, over 85% seen once. Sequencing was done on a sample of naive CD4+ T cells from PBMCs. The receptor source for this set is a man aged 18 to 30 in good health. Some clones in this sample may be carry-over from other donors' samples. CDR3s include the opening cysteine and the closing phenylalanine or tryptophan. D genes are given only for firm matches. The size of a clone is reported for some rows only, either as once, few or many, or as a class for expanded clones.

TRBJ2-3	TRBV6-4	NA	NA	TGTGCCAGCAGTCCGACAGGAGGGGGCACAGATACGCAGTATTTT	CASSPTGGGTDTQYF
TRBJ2-7	TRBV25-1	NA	TRBD2	TGTGCCAGCAGTGAATCCGGGAGGAGCTCCTACGAGCAGTACTTC	CASSESGRSSYEQYF
TRBJ2-4	TRBV6-1	NA	NA	TGTGCCAGCAGTGAAGCGGGTCAAAATGCGGCCGATCGTGCCAAAAACATTCAGTACTTC	CASSEAGQNAADRAKNIQYF
TRBJ2-4	TRBV28	once	TRBD2	TGTGCCAGCAGGACCGCTAGCGGGAGTCGGGTAGTGAACATTCAGTACTTC	CASRTASGSRVVNIQYF
TRBJ1-1	TRBV7-2	NA	NA	TGTGCCAGCAGCTTTTCGGGGGGCGGAACTGAAGCTTTCTTT	CASSFSGGGTEAFF
TRBJ1-1	TRBV5-1	NA	NA	TGCGCCAGCAGCCAGGACACTAGGAACACTGAAGCTTTCTTT	CASSQDTRNTEAFF
TRBJ2-7	TRBV7-9	NA	NA	TGTGCCAGCAGCCTAGGACAGCAGTTCTACGAGCAGTACTTC	CASSLGQQFYEQYF
TRBJ1-3	TRBV28	NA	NA	TGTGCCAGCAGTTTAGGGGGAGCGCGAGGAAACACCATATATTTT	CASSLGGARGNTIYF
TRBJ2-3	TRBV10-3	NA	NA	TGTGCCATCAGGCGGACTGTTAGCACAGATACGCAGTATTTT	CAIRRTVSTDTQYF
TRBJ2-1	TRBV6-5	once	TRBD1	TGTGCCACCAGAACAGGGGGCTTTACCGAGCAGTTCTTC	CATRTGGFTEQFF
TRBJ1-3	TRBV25-1	NA	NA	TGTGCCAGCAGTAGGCAGGGAGGCGGAAACACCATATATTTT	CASSRQGGGNTIYF
TRBJ1-2	TRBV30	NA	NA	TGTGCCTGGACCCTGGACGGGGTCGGGGGCTACACCTTC	CAWTLDGVGGYTF
TRBJ1-2	TRBV7-9	once	NA	TGTGCCAGCAGCAACCAGGCCCTCTATGGCTACACCTTC	CASSNQALYGYTF
TRBJ2-3	TRBV6-1	NA	TRBD2	TGTGCCACCTTAGCGGGACGGGGCTCAGATACGCAGTATTTT	CATLAGRGSDTQYF
TRBJ2-2	TRBV10-3	once	TRBD2	TGTGCCATCACAGGCGGGAGTTATGCCGGGGAGCTGTTTTTT	CAITGGSYAGELFF
TRBJ2-3	TRBV6-6	NA	NA	TGTGCCAGCAGTTACGAGCGGTTGAACACAGATACGCAGTATTTT	CASSYERLNTDTQYF
TRBJ1-5	TRBV6-1	NA	NA	TGTGCCAGCAGTGCTCAGGCCTCGGAGGGGCCCCAGCATTTT	CASSAQASEGPQHF
TRBJ2-5	TRBV6-1	NA	NA	TGTGCCAGCAGTGGGATACGGGACATCTCGCAAGAGACCCAGTACTTC	CASSGIRDISQETQYF
TRBJ2-3	TRBV5-1	NA	NA	TGCGCCAGCAGCTTGTTGGCGGGAACCACAGATACGCAGTATTTT	CASSLLAGTTDTQYF
TRBJ1-5	TRBV6-6	NA	TRBD1	TGTGCCAGCAAAGACAGGGTCGGACAGCCCCAGCATTTT	CASKDRVGQPQHF
TRBJ1-5	TRBV2	NA	TRBD1	TGTGCCAGCAGTCGGGACAGGGGGTTGGTTCAGCCCCAGCATTTT	CASSRDRGLVQPQHF
TRBJ2-5	TRBV18	NA	TRBD1	TGTGCCAGCTCAAACCGACCGGGACAGGGGGCGAGGGAGACCCAGTACTTC	CASSNRPGQGARETQYF
TRBJ2-3	TRBV5-1	NA	NA	TGCGCCAGCAGCCCCTCCGGTAGTTATCAAAGCACAGATACGCAGTATTTT	CASSPSGSYQSTDTQYF
TRBJ2-1	TRBV7-6	NA	NA	TGTGCCAGCAGCCCAACTAGTTCCACCAACACCAATGAGCAGTTCTTC	CASSPTSSTNTNEQFF
TRBJ2-2	TRBV7-8	NA	NA	TGTGCCAGCAGCTCGGGCGTACGGGGGATTGGGGAGCTGTTTTTT	CASSSGVRGIGELFF
TRBJ1-5	TRBV6-5	NA	NA	TGTGCCAGCAGTCTGGGTCATCAGCCCCAGCATTTT	CASSLGHQPQHF
TRBJ1-5	TRBV10-3	NA	NA	TGTGCCATCGGACGACAGTATAGCAATCAGCCCCAGCATTTT	CAIGRQYSNQPQHF
TRBJ2-7	TRBV7-3	NA	TRBD2	TGTGCCAGCAGCCCTCGGGGAGCGGGAGTCAATGAGCAGTACTTC	CASSPRGAGVNEQYF
TRBJ2-7	TRBV2	NA	NA	TGTGCCAGCAGTGAAGCCGGGACGTCCTCCTACGAGCAGTACTTC	CASSEAGTSSYEQYF
TRBJ2-5	TRBV15	NA	NA	TGTGCCACCAGCTTCACACAGCCCCCGGGGGAGACCCAGTACTTC	CATSFTQPPGETQYF
TRBJ1-1	TRBV15	NA	TRBD1	TGTGCCACCAGTACAACAGGGGGCGGAAACACTGAAGCTTTCTTT	CATSTTGGGNTEAFF
TRBJ1-1	TRBV9	NA	NA	TGTGCCAGCAGCGTACTCCAGGGACCAGAAGCTTTCTTT	CASSVLQGPEAFF
TRBJ2-3	TRBV28	NA	NA	TGTGCCAGCAGTTTTGACAGCGTACAACGCACAGATACGCAGTATTTT	CASSFDSVQRTDTQYF
TRBJ2-4	TRBV18	NA	NA	TGTGCCAGCTCACCTTTCGGGACAACGAATCTAGCCAAAAACATTCAGTACTTC	CASSPFGTTNLAKNIQYF
TRBJ2-1	TRBV28	NA	NA	TGTGCCAGCAGTTTACTCGGCTCCTACAATGAGCAGTTCTTC	CASSLLGSYNEQFF
TRBJ1-4	TRBV30	NA	TRBD1	TGTGCCTGGAGTGTACGTACAGGGGGGGAAAAACTGTTTTTT	CAWSVRTGGEKLFF
TRBJ2-7	TRBV7-6	NA	TRBD2	TGTGCCAGCAGCCCCCTGGGGCGGGAGTCCTCCTACGAGCAGTACTTC	CASSPLGRESSYEQYF
TRBJ2-3	TRBV10-3	NA	NA	TGTGCCATCACGTCGGGCTCCCACGGCGCAGATACGCAGTATTTT	CAITSGSHGADTQYF
TRBJ1-4	TRBV9	NA	NA	TGTGCCAGCAGCGCCCGACAGTACCGTGGTGAAAAACTGTTTTTT	CASSARQYRGEKLFF
TRBJ1-5	TRBV6-5	few	TRBD1	TGTGCCAGCAGTAAGGACAGGGGGAACAATCAGCCCCAGCATTTT	CASSKDRGNNQPQHF
TRBJ1-4	TRBV5-1	NA	NA	TGCGCCAGCAGCTTGGAAGGCCAGGGTTGGGAAAAACTGTTTTTT	CASSLEGQGWEKLFF
TRBJ2-1	TRBV30	NA	TRBD2	TGTGCCTGGAGCCCCCCGGGAGCGGGAACAACCTCCTACAATGAGCAGTTCTTC	CAWSPPGAGTTSYNEQFF
TRBJ1-2	TRBV7-2	NA	NA	TGTGCCAGCAGCTTAGACCAGGGGCGGTCATCCCTATATGGCTACACCTTC	CASSLDQGRSSLYGYTF
TRBJ2-6	TRBV28	NA	NA	TGTGCCAGCAGTTTACGAGGGCCCAACGTCCTGACTTTC	CASSLRGPNVLTF
TRBJ2-7	TRBV9	NA	TRBD2	TGTGCCAGCAGCGTACAGGTGGGAGGGCCTTCCGAGCAGTACTTC	CASSVQVGGPSEQYF
TRBJ1-1	TRBV9	NA	NA	TGTGCCAGCAGCGTAGGGGGGGCAGCGGTTGTGGCTTTCTTT	CASSVGGAAVVAFF
TRBJ2-7	TRBV6-4	NA	NA	TGTGCCAGCACCCCGACACTAAACTACGAGCAGTACTTC	CASTPTLNYEQYF
TRBJ2-7	TRBV18	once	NA	TGTGCCAGCTCTCACCTGAGCTCCTACGAGCAGTACTTC	CASSHLSSYEQYF
TRBJ2-1	TRBV6-6	NA	NA	TGTGCCAGCATCGCGGGACGCACGTACAATGAGCAGTTCTTC	CASIAGRTYNEQFF
TRBJ1-2	TRBV15	NA	TRBD1	TGTGCCACCAGAAAGGGGGCTGGCTATGGCTACACCTTC	CATRKGAGYGYTF
TRBJ1-2	TRBV7-2	NA	NA	TGTGCCAGCAGCTTAGAAAGGGATCGTGGCTACACCTTC	CASSLERDRGYTF
TRBJ1-5	TRBV28	NA	NA	TGTGCCAGCAGTTGGGGTCTAGGGAGCAATCAGCCCCAGCATTTT	CASSWGLGSNQPQHF
TRBJ1-2	TRBV19	few	NA	TGTGCCAGTAGTGACTATGGCTACACCTTC	CASSDYGYTF
TRBJ2-5	TRBV18	many	TRBD1	TGTGCCAGCTCACCGGGACAGCAAGAGACCCAGTACTTC	CASSPGQQETQYF
TRBJ1-1	TRBV2	NA	TRBD1	TGTGCCAGCAGTGGAGACAGGGGAGTGCTGAACACTGAAGCTTTCTTT	CASSGDRGVLNTEAFF
TRBJ2-4	TRBV7-2	NA	TRBD2	TGTGCCAGCAGCTTAGTAAACGGACTAGTCGGGGTTGCCAAAAACATTCAGTACTTC	CASSLVNGLVGVAKNIQYF